One sample yielded the 5 T cell receptor beta chains listed below, sequenced in a study of shared clonotypes between healthy human individuals. Assay: immunoSEQ multiplex PCR; the TCRdb copy retains only in-frame clones and omits some. The sample carries about 600,000 clones, about 96% recorded once. Sequencing was carried out using naive CD4+ T cells sorted from blood. Subset here: CD45RA+ positively selected. Receptor source: a woman aged 30 to 39 in good health.

The V and J genes are TRBV6-6 and TRBJ1-3; D gene unclear. V was trimmed by 6 bases and J by 1 base, leaving 7 bases between them. The CDR3 totals 13 residues. CDR1 MNHNY and CDR2 SVGAGI come from the germline V gene (reference sequence). Here the CDR3 DNA reads TGTGCCAGCAGAGAGGGATCTGGAAACACCATATATTTT. Its protein product is CASREGSGNTIYF.

The chain carries TRBV10-2 and TRBJ2-2, with 9 positions matching TRBD2. Germline V lookup: CDR1 WSHSY, CDR2 SAAADI. The length of the CDR3 is 19 residues. Germline trimming cut 3 bases from V and 4 bases from J; bases unmatched to any gene: 15. CDR3 region: CASSDYVGGRARGTGELFF. The CDR3 nucleotides are TGCGCCAGCAGTGATTACGTAGGCGGGAGGGCCCGGGGCACCGGGGAGCTGTTTTTT.

The chain has TRBV27 and TRBJ2-7; TRBD2 matches at 10 bases. After removal of 8 bases from V and 3 bases from J, the junction contained 7 bases not matched to a gene. Germline V gives CDR1 MNHEY, CDR2 SMNVEV (reference sequence). CDR3 length: 14 amino acids. CDR3: CASARTSGNYEQYF. For the CDR3, the DNA is TGTGCCAGCGCGCGGACTAGCGGAAACTACGAGCAGTACTTC.

This chain joins TRBV28 and TRBJ1-1; no clear D gene. Germline CDR1 reads MDHEN; CDR2 reads SYDVKM. The V gene lost 6 bases and the J gene lost 5 bases, with 13 bases spanning the gap. There are 13 residues in the CDR3. CDR3 coding DNA: TGTGCCAGCAGAGGAACCCTAGGAACTGAAGCTTTCTTT. Translating it yields CASRGTLGTEAFF.

CDR3: CASSPVTDTQYF. In nucleotides, the CDR3 is TGCGCCAGCAGCCCGGTCACAGATACGCAGTATTTT. The chain carries TRBV5-1 and TRBJ2-3; no firm D call. The germline V gene encodes CDR1 SGHRS and CDR2 YFSETQ. The CDR3 length is 12 residues. Deletions cut 4 bases from V and 2 bases from J, with 5 bases between.